The 23 T cell receptor beta chains listed next were all sequenced from one sample in a study of blood T cell repertoires in COVID-19. Sequencing was performed with immunoSEQ multiplex PCR; in TCRdb, only in-frame clones are kept and a portion is missing. The repertoire holds roughly 35,000 clones, more than 85% seen once, with around a fifth in the top ten. The sample taken for sequencing was peripheral blood. These receptors were collected from a man in his 70s with acute or convalescent COVID-19.

V and J are TRBV15 and TRBJ2-3; TRBD2 matches at 10 bases. The CDR3 has 17 residues. Per germline, CDR1 LNHNV and CDR2 YYDKDF (reference sequence). V lost 4 bases to trimming and J lost 4 bases; unmatched junction nucleotides: 11. The CDR3 here is CATSNPGAGGPADTQYF. DNA for the CDR3: TGTGCCACCAGCAACCCCGGAGCGGGAGGGCCAGCAGATACGCAGTATTTT.

This clone occurred once. The rearrangement links TRBV5-1 to TRBJ2-7; TRBD1 agrees at 9 bases. V was pared by 3 bases and J by 6 bases, with 7 bases of the junction left unmatched. CDR1 is SGHRS and CDR2 is YFSETQ in the germline V gene. The CDR3 is 14 amino acids. The CDR3 DNA reads as TGCGCCAGCAGCTCGACAGGGGGTAGTCGCGAGCAGTACTTC. This codes for CASSSTGGSREQYF.

The chain has TRBV18 and TRBJ2-5; 9 bases agree with TRBD2. This CDR3 contains 17 residues. Germline values: CDR1 KGHSH, CDR2 LQKENI. Trimming at V came to 0 bases and at J to 6 bases, leaving 11 bases not matched to a gene. The CDR3 sequence: CASSPPPPSGMVKTQYF. The CDR3 DNA reads as TGTGCCAGCTCACCACCCCCCCCTAGCGGGATGGTTAAGACCCAGTACTTC.

In its sample, this clone was seen once. A read error may produce the germline difference seen at one junction end. The rearrangement uses TRBV11-1 and TRBJ1-1; 8 bases are a match to TRBD1. Looked up from germline, CDR1 is SGHAT and CDR2 is FQDESV (reference sequence). The CDR3 is 11 amino acids. As DNA, the CDR3 is TGTGCCAGCAGCTTAGCGGGGACAGGCGTATTT. Encoded protein: CASSLAGTGVF.

This rearrangement joins TRBV28 to TRBJ1-1, with D tentatively TRBD1 (5 bases). With 6 bases removed from V and 4 bases from J, the gap between germline ends came to 18 bases. This CDR3 spans 15 amino acids. CDR1 is MDHEN, CDR2 SYDVKM, per germline. CDR3 nucleotides: TGTGCCAGCAGGCTCTCGGGGGAGGGGAGCACTGAAGCTTTCTTT. Protein product: CASRLSGEGSTEAFF.

V is TRBV9 and J is TRBJ2-1; TRBD2 aligns across 11 bases. The CDR3 sequence is 21 residues long. V was pared by 0 bases and J by 2 bases, with 16 bases of the junction left unmatched. Germline CDR1 and CDR2: SGDLS and YYNGEE. The chain's CDR3 is CASSVAPITSGSIRTYNEQFF. In DNA form, the CDR3 reads TGTGCCAGCAGCGTAGCCCCAATCACTAGCGGGAGTATCCGCACCTACAATGAGCAGTTCTTC.

The chain employs TRBV7-2 and TRBJ2-7; 7 nucleotides match TRBD2. The CDR3 is 16 amino acids. V shed 1 base and J 4 bases; nucleotides not matched to a gene: 10. Germline V gene lookup returns CDR1 SGHTA and CDR2 FQGNSA. The DNA for the CDR3 is TGTGCCAGCAGCTTAGGGTGGGGAGCGGGGCTTTACGAGCAGTACTTC. Its protein product is CASSLGWGAGLYEQYF.

V and J are TRBV19 and TRBJ1-3, with D perhaps TRBD1 (6 bases). The length of the CDR3 is 14 residues. Germline-derived CDR1 and CDR2 are LNHDA and SQIVND (reference sequence). Deletions cut 10 bases from V and 1 base from J, with 14 bases between. Written as DNA, the CDR3 is TGTGCCACACAGGGATGGGCATCTGGAAACACCATATATTTT. This translates into CATQGWASGNTIYF.

This clone has a single count. The chain has TRBV7-9 and TRBJ2-1, with TRBD2 identical over 13 bases. This CDR3 has 16 amino acids. The germline CDR1 and CDR2 sequences are SEHNR and FQNEAQ (reference sequence). V dropped 6 bases and J dropped 7; count of bases not matched to a gene: 9. The CDR3 reads CASSLTGTSGTNEQFF. The CDR3 DNA reads TGTGCCAGCAGTTTAACCGGGACTAGCGGGACTAATGAGCAGTTCTTC.

The chain carries TRBV7-8 and TRBJ1-3; TRBD1 matches at 7 bases. This CDR3 is built from 17 residues. The V gene end was trimmed by 5 bases and the J gene end by 0 bases; junction bases not matched to a gene: 10. Germline V lookup: CDR1 SGHVS, CDR2 FQNEAQ. The CDR3 here is CASSGFGTAYSGNTIYF. CDR3 DNA: TGTGCCAGCAGCGGTTTCGGGACAGCGTACTCTGGAAACACCATATATTTT. The variable domain in full, with the rest retrieved from reference TRBV7-8 and TRBJ1-3, is GAGVSQSPRYKVAKRGQDVALRCDPISGHVSLFWYQQALGQGPEFLTYFQNEAQLDKSGLPSDRFFAERPEGSVSTLKIQRTQQEDSAVYLCASSGFGTAYSGNTIYFGEGSWLTVV.

The rearrangement joins TRBV28 to TRBJ2-2, with a weak D call TRBD1 (6 bases). CDR1 MDHEN and CDR2 SYDVKM come from the germline V gene. The germline V and J ends were trimmed by 6 bases and 3 bases, with 11 bases remaining between them. The CDR3 runs to 14 residues. This CDR3 reads CASRRQGYTGELFF. The DNA for the CDR3 is TGTGCCAGCAGACGTCAGGGGTACACCGGGGAGCTGTTTTTT.

The rearrangement links TRBV6-5 to TRBJ2-1; D might be TRBD2 (5 bases). The CDR3 is 14 residues long. Per germline, CDR1 MNHEY and CDR2 SVGAGI. Trimming cost V 6 bases and J 5 bases, with 14 bases left between them. The CDR3 is CASRDALGDNEQFF. The DNA of the CDR3 is TGTGCCAGCAGGGACGCACTCGGGGACAATGAGCAGTTCTTC.

This chain joins TRBV4-2 and TRBJ1-2; 9 bases are a match to TRBD1. The CDR3 loop spans 14 amino acids. CDR1 and CDR2 (germline): LGHNA, YNFKEQ. Unmatched junction bases numbered 6, after V lost 4 bases and J lost 6 bases. The CDR3 loop reads CASSLKGQGDGYTF. CDR3 in DNA: TGTGCCAGCAGCCTCAAGGGACAGGGTGATGGCTACACCTTC.

The J gene is TRBJ1-2, the V gene TRBV2; perhaps TRBD1 as D (5 bases). CDR3 size: 12 residues. The V end lost 5 bases, the J end lost 1 base, and 5 bases lay between the germline ends. Germline V gene lookup returns CDR1 SNHLY and CDR2 FYNNEI. The CDR3 sequence: CASSQGNYGYTF. The CDR3 DNA reads as TGTGCCAGCAGTCAGGGTAACTATGGCTACACCTTC. Looking up the rest from reference TRBV2 and TRBJ1-2 gives the full variable domain: EPEVTQTPSHQVTQMGQEVILRCVPISNHLYFYWYRQILGQKVEFLVSFYNNEISEKSEIFDDQFSVERPDGSNFTLKIRSTKLEDSAMYFCASSQGNYGYTFGSGTRLTVV.

The V call is TRBV5-6, the J call TRBJ2-6; TRBD1 might be the D (6 bases). In germline, CDR1 is SGHDT, CDR2 YYEEEE. The length of the CDR3 is 15 residues. Trimming removed 4 bases at V and 9 bases at J, with 17 bases between. The CDR3 is CASSLGPQGGNVLTF. The CDR3 coding sequence is TGTGCCAGCAGCCTGGGTCCACAGGGTGGCAACGTCCTGACTTTC.

V gene TRBV7-3 combines with J gene TRBJ2-1; D perhaps matches TRBD2 (5 bases). The CDR3 is 17 residues long. CDR1 is SGHTA, CDR2 FQGTGA, per germline. V was clipped by 4 bases and J by 0 bases, with 16 bases between them. CDR3 sequence: CASSSANERNSYNEQFF. Here the CDR3 DNA reads TGTGCCAGCAGCTCAGCCAATGAGCGGAACTCCTACAATGAGCAGTTCTTC.

This chain joins TRBV7-2 and TRBJ1-5; TRBD1 is a possible D gene (5 bases). Trimming cost V 2 bases and J 7 bases, with 9 bases left between them. Germline assignment: CDR1 SGHTA and CDR2 FQGNSA. The CDR3 is 13 amino acids. CDR3 sequence (DNA): TGTGCCAGCAGCTTACAGGGCCAACAGCCCCAGCATTTT. Translation: CASSLQGQQPQHF.

The J gene is TRBJ2-7, the V gene TRBV27; no reliable D call. CDR1 MNHEY and CDR2 SMNVEV come from the germline V gene (reference sequence). With 6 bases removed from V and 2 bases from J, the gap between germline ends came to 20 bases. The CDR3 spans 16 residues. The CDR3 bases are TGTGCCAGCAGCTACCTGACACCCGCCCTTGCCTACGAGCAGTACTTC. It yields the protein CASSYLTPALAYEQYF.

V and J are TRBV19 and TRBJ2-1; D not certain. The CDR3 contains 14 residues. The ends were cut back, 8 bases at V and 2 bases at J, with 13 bases in the middle. Germline assignment: CDR1 LNHDA and CDR2 SQIVND (reference sequence). CDR3 sequence reads: CASSDPGPYNEQFF. The CDR3 DNA sequence: TGTGCCAGTTCTGATCCGGGTCCCTACAATGAGCAGTTCTTC.

This CDR3 is CASSPGRTGEQFF. The CDR3 coding sequence is TGTGCCAGCAGCCCGGGTCGAACAGGTGAGCAGTTCTTC. The chain has TRBV3-1 (or the pseudogene TRBV3-2) and TRBJ2-1, with D possibly TRBD1 on 5 matching bases. The V gene lost 4 bases and the J gene lost 9 bases, with 13 bases spanning the gap. This CDR3 has 13 residues. Germline CDR1 is LGHDT and CDR2 is YNNKEL (reference sequence).

V is TRBV5-1 and J is TRBJ2-7; D is perhaps TRBD1 (6 bases). CDR1 is SGHRS and CDR2 is YFSETQ in the germline V gene. This CDR3 has 16 residues. V was shortened by 4 bases and J by 5 bases, with 22 bases between the two germline ends. This CDR3 reads CASSLHLDRLLDEQYF. DNA for the CDR3: TGCGCCAGCAGCCTGCATTTGGACAGACTTTTGGACGAGCAGTACTTC. The complete variable domain, with remaining parts taken from reference TRBV5-1 and TRBJ2-7, reads KAGVTQTPRYLIKTRGQQVTLSCSPISGHRSVSWYQQTPGQGLQFLFEYFSETQRNKGNFPGRFSGRQFSNSRSEMNVSTLELGDSALYLCASSLHLDRLLDEQYFGPGTRLTVT.

This clone has just a few counts. The V and J genes are TRBV4-1 and TRBJ2-1, with D unclear. CDR1 and CDR2 from the germline V gene are MGHRA and YSYEKL. The CDR3 contains 13 residues. V lost 4 bases to trimming and J lost 10 bases, with 14 bases between them. CDR3 in amino acids: CASSPENRVEQFF. CDR3 sequence (DNA): TGCGCCAGCAGCCCAGAGAACCGGGTCGAGCAGTTCTTC.

The rearrangement links TRBV24-1 to TRBJ2-3; no clear D. Germline values: CDR1 KGHDR, CDR2 SFDVKD. This CDR3 has 15 residues. The V gene lost 1 base and the J gene lost 2 bases, with 9 bases spanning the gap. CDR3 nucleotide sequence: TGTGCCACCAGTGATTTACGGCAGGACACAGATACGCAGTATTTT. Its protein is CATSDLRQDTDTQYF.